This TCR beta chain appears in the sequencing data of a study of CD8 T cells in ankylosing spondylitis (dated by TCRdb to 2015 to 2018). About the study as a whole: T cell receptor beta repertoires were profiled in healthy donors and ankylosing spondylitis patients so that disease-linked TCR variants could be found. The whole study cohort included some 100 healthy donors and 20 to 30 ankylosing spondylitis patients. Samples of peripheral blood were taken, and for ankylosing spondylitis patients, synovial fluid was collected as well. What the research found in general, with its limitations: The disease-linked clones had a CD8+ phenotype and were found at relatively low frequencies in peripheral blood. A TCR beta motif of about eight highly homologous amino acid variants appeared characteristic of blood from ankylosing spondylitis patients. The disease-linked clones were reported to be significantly enriched in matched synovial fluid samples from ankylosing spondylitis patients. Some of the motif variants had been reported before in the synovial fluid and blood of reactive arthritis patients, a finding that suggests common disease-initiation mechanisms.

The sample was run on an Illumina HiSeq 2500. Quantitative 5'-RACE with molecular barcodes was the method used to prepare the TCR beta libraries. Per the original workflow: Disease-linked TCR variants were identified with a new computational method built on a probabilistic model of VDJ rearrangement. The public reads were reanalyzed by TCRdb: fastp trimming at Q25, MiXCR alignment, in-frame beta chains only. One record per CDR3 amino acid sequence lists the most common genes and DNA. TCRdb, rather than the study authors, made the V and J calls. The sample records around 250,000 distinct CDR3 sequences, under 35% of which are singletons. Around 4.5% of the sample rests with the top ten. This clonotype was seen only a few times. It lacks a known antigen. No much larger clone is present one base from it, and per-base qualities are unavailable. CDR1 and CDR2 (ENHRY, SYGVKD) derive from the germline V gene. From cysteine to phenylalanine, the CDR3 is 17 amino acids long. The read is trimmed to its CDR3 DNA, 51 bases read in frame from base 1. Trimming costs V 0 bases and J 2 bases, and their ends lie 17 bases apart.

The sequenced material came from blood, either unsorted or a sorted T cell fraction (not recorded which). The chain is made from TRBV10-3 and TRBJ2-7; a weak D assignment points to TRBD2 (6 bases agree). The sequence derives from a male donor with ankylosing spondylitis or in good health (not recorded which). This receptor has the CDR3 CAISESFSRRGTYEQYF. The nucleotide sequence is given as TGTGCCATCAGTGAGTCGTTCTCACGCCGGGGGACCTACGAGCAGTACTTC.